The sequence of this T cell receptor beta chain was determined in a study of CD8 T cells in ankylosing spondylitis. Study results and caveats: A TCR beta motif made of fewer than ten highly homologous variants seemed typical of ankylosing spondylitis blood. Enrichment of disease-linked clones was reportedly significant in matched ankylosing spondylitis synovial fluid.

This clonotype was counted many times. What it binds is unknown. Each TCR beta library was made by quantitative 5'-RACE that incorporated molecular barcodes. Via MiXCR, TCRdb re-called the 5' RACE reads, giving one row per CDR3 protein. Of about 240,000 distinct CDR3 sequences in the sample, around 8% were seen once. The length of the CDR3 is 15 residues. Germline V gives CDR1 LNHDA, CDR2 SQIVND (reference sequence). Deletions cut 6 bases from V and 4 bases from J, with 19 bases between. The sequencing sample was made of blood, either unsorted or a sorted T cell fraction (not recorded which). The V gene is TRBV19, the J gene TRBJ2-7; TRBD2 is a possible D gene (7 bases). The TCR was taken from a female donor with ankylosing spondylitis or in good health (not recorded which). CDR3 nucleotide sequence: TGTGCCAGTAGCTCCGGGGGGCGGGAGAATTACGAGCAGTACTTC. Amino acids: CASSSGGRENYEQYF.